The T cell receptor beta chain under discussion was sequenced for a study of a mutant IDH1 vaccine in newly diagnosed glioma listed by TCRdb under 2021. Describing the broader study: In the chemotherapy-containing groups, vaccination started alongside temozolomide cycles, whereas in patients who had radiotherapy alone it started 4-6 weeks after radiotherapy. The roughly 30 treated patients were around 62% male and around 40% female, with a mean age of around 40 years. Prior to enrollment, standard therapy consisting of radiotherapy alone, temozolomide alone, or radiochemotherapy with temozolomide had been administered to patients, with the combination being received by most patients. Visit V12 was the week-35 safety follow-up and visit V13 was the week-47 end of study. Peripheral blood was collected at six visits: V03 (baseline), V05, V07, V10, V12 and V13. For exploratory analyses, 25 to 30 treated patients had longitudinal TCRB deep sequencing done wherever samples were available.

This specimen's time point label, interpreted: week 47, end of study. A 20-mer mutant IDH1 peptide at 300 micrograms in Montanide made up each vaccine dose, which was injected subcutaneously together with topical imiquimod. Across visits V03 through V10, patients got a total of eight vaccinations, given in weeks 1, 3, 5, 7, 11, 15, 19 and 23. All donors had newly diagnosed IDH1-mutant astrocytomas of WHO grade 3 or 4 that showed loss of nuclear ATRX. The samples were drawn from NOA16, a multicentre, single-arm, open-label phase I trial in Germany that tested a mutant IDH1 peptide vaccine in humans for the first time. Genomic DNA for TCRB sequencing was isolated from EDTA blood with the DNeasy Blood and Tissue Kit. The library was made by the immunoSEQ multiplex PCR assay. Following the manufacturer's protocol, the hsTCRB Kit was used to amplify rearranged TCR beta chain sequences. TCRB libraries were sequenced on an Illumina MiSeq. For the original study's pipeline: The kit vendor's proprietary platform handled demultiplexing, trimming and gene mapping. Held by TCRdb, this immuneACCESS table contains in-frame sequences only and omits some clones. Under half of the omission traces to an unresolved V gene where checked; the cause of the rest is unknown. Clonal size and the V and J genes are those of that table, whereas D and trimming came from the DNA. This sample holds tens of thousands of clones; 82% were observed only once. 3.5% to 4% of the sample lies in the top ten.

As for this clone: The antigen it recognizes is unknown. Per-base quality was not reported, and no clone a single base away is much larger than it.

Overall results and qualifications from the work: Pseudoprogression seemed to be unrelated to changes in the top peripheral T cell clonotypes found by TCRB sequencing. Immune responses induced by the vaccine were seen in more than 85% of patients across multiple MHC alleles. PBMC samples for TCRB deep sequencing were selected based on availability. It was noted by the authors that analyses of patient blood samples could not be reproduced owing to sample limitations.

The material sequenced was PBMCs, taken from a glioma patient whose treatment included an IDH1 peptide vaccine. The receptor was derived from a man in his forties or fifties with glioma. Some clones in this sample may be carry-over from other donors' samples.

The CDR3 reads as follows: CASSSQTGGIMNTEAFF. The DNA reads TGTGCCAGCTCAAGCCAGACAGGGGGGATTATGAACACTGAAGCTTTCTTT. The rearranged chain carries TRBV18 and TRBJ1-1; TRBD1 matches 9 bases in the middle. Reading from cysteine to phenylalanine, the CDR3 counts 17 amino acids. Only the CDR3 region is kept as DNA, spanning 51 bases read in frame from base 1. Ends trimmed: V by 5 bases, J by 0 bases; bases unmatched to a gene: 10. CDR1 and CDR2 (KGHSH, LQKENI) derive from the germline V gene.